This entry concerns a single T cell receptor (beta chain). Sequenced by immunoSEQ multiplex PCR; TCRdb stores in-frame clones only, minus some. The table has about 130,000 clones, about 90% seen once; the top ten hold about 1.8%. The CDR3 has 16 residues. Germline values: CDR1 LGHDT, CDR2 YNNKEL (reference sequence). With 5 bases clipped from V and 1 base from J, the junction kept 1 base outside the gene matches. The data belong to a study of control samples from healthy donors and cancer patients. The sample taken for sequencing was blood. The TCR sequence derives from a man younger than 30 in good health. This chain links TRBV3-1 (or the pseudogene TRBV3-2) with TRBJ2-2, with 13 bases aligning to TRBD2. The CDR3 spells CASSRLAGGNTGELFF. In DNA form, the CDR3 reads TGTGCCAGCAGCAGACTAGCGGGAGGGAACACCGGGGAGCTGTTTTTT.